Each of the 31 T cell receptor beta chains below was sequenced from the same sample in a study of T cells in Graves' hyperthyroidism and ophthalmopathy. RNA transcripts were the template for amplifying TCR beta CDR3 regions. HTBI primers were used for first-round RT-PCR of the TCR CDR3. TCRdb fed the multiplex PCR reads into MiXCR, producing one record per CDR3 protein. The data contain around 300,000 distinct CDR3 sequences, about 19% of them singletons. Source material: blood. The receptor source for this set is a man in his fifties or sixties with Graves' ophthalmopathy.

This clonotype appeared many times. The chain employs TRBV30 and TRBJ1-5; D remains ambiguous. The CDR3 extends over 15 amino acids. The V gene lost 0 bases and the J gene lost 6 bases, with 15 bases spanning the gap. Germline assignment: CDR1 GTSNPN and CDR2 SVGIG (reference sequence). CDR3 in amino acids: CAWSVRGGVTQPQHF. Here the CDR3 DNA reads TGTGCCTGGAGTGTACGGGGTGGGGTCACTCAGCCCCAGCATTTT.

This clonotype was seen more than once but under ten times. The CDR3 here is CASSVASGAQETQYF. The CDR3 region has the DNA TGTGCCAGCAGTGTGGCTAGCGGGGCCCAAGAGACCCAGTACTTC. The V and J genes are TRBV6-1 and TRBJ2-5; 9 nucleotides match TRBD2. J gave up 1 base and V 4 bases, and 4 bases lay outside the gene matches. This CDR3 region has 15 residues. In germline, CDR1 is MNHNS, CDR2 SASEGT.

This clonotype was observed a handful of times. V gene TRBV29-1 combines with J gene TRBJ2-4; D unclear. V lost 4 bases and J 0 bases, leaving 7 bases between the germline ends. This CDR3 has 13 residues. CDR1 and CDR2 from the germline V gene are SQVTM and ANQGSEA. For the CDR3, the DNA is TGCAGCGTTGTGGTCTCAGCCAAAAACATTCAGTACTTC. It translates to CSVVVSAKNIQYF.

As regards this clonotype: The junction departs from the called germline gene at one end, perhaps through a read error. This chain joins TRBV4-1 and TRBJ2-7, with 9 bases identical to TRBD1. The CDR3 covers 14 residues. CDR1 and CDR2 (germline): MGHRA, YSYEKL. Here the CDR3 reads CAGSLNRGHHEQYF. As DNA, the CDR3 is TGCGCCGGCAGCCTAAACAGGGGGCACCACGAGCAGTACTTC.

Points on this clonotype: This may be a read error, as it is one base from a much larger clone. The chain joins TRBV28 to TRBJ1-6, with 7 nucleotides matching TRBD1. The germline gives CDR1 MDHEN, CDR2 SYDVKM. V shed 5 bases, J shed 5 bases, and the junction held 6 bases outside the gene matches. The CDR3 is 15 amino acids. In nucleotides, the CDR3 is TGTGCCAGCAGTGCGGGACAGCGAAATAATTCACCCCTCCACTTT. It codes for CASSAGQRNNSPLHF.

This clonotype was seen many times. The rearrangement joins TRBV28 to TRBJ1-1; D gene ambiguous. The length of the CDR3 is 16 residues. Trimming pared 6 bases from V and 0 bases from J, leaving 17 bases between. Germline lookup yields CDR1 MDHEN and CDR2 SYDVKM. CDR3 protein: CASSHRPHRMNTEAFF. In DNA form, the CDR3 reads TGTGCCAGCAGCCACAGACCGCACCGTATGAACACTGAAGCTTTCTTT. The whole variable domain, filled in from reference TRBV28 and TRBJ1-1, reads DVKVTQSSRYLVKRTGEKVFLECVQDMDHENMFWYRQDPGLGLRLIYFSYDVKMKEKGDIPEGYSVSREKKERFSLILESASTNQTSMYLCASSHRPHRMNTEAFFGQGTRLTVV.

The table lists this clonotype with many counts. The chain combines TRBV14 with TRBJ2-7; tentative D call: TRBD2 (6 bases). V was trimmed by 4 bases and J by 5 bases, leaving 15 bases between them. This CDR3 comprises 14 residues. Germline values: CDR1 SGHDN, CDR2 FVKESK. In nucleotides, the CDR3 is TGTGCCAGCAGCCCCGTTTGGGGCGGGGACGAGCAGTACTTC. Translating it yields CASSPVWGGDEQYF.

In its sample, this clonotype was seen many times. This CDR3 reads CASATSNEQFF. The CDR3 nucleotides are TGTGCCAGCGCGACCAGCAATGAGCAGTTCTTC. The chain links TRBV2 to TRBJ2-1; no firm D call. The length of the CDR3 is 11 residues. V dropped 8 bases and J dropped 6 bases, with 8 bases sitting between them. CDR1 and CDR2 from the germline V gene are SNHLY and FYNNEI. Full variable domain (remainder filled in from reference TRBV2 and TRBJ2-1): EPEVTQTPSHQVTQMGQEVILRCVPISNHLYFYWYRQILGQKVEFLVSFYNNEISEKSEIFDDQFSVERPDGSNFTLKIRSTKLEDSAMYFCASATSNEQFFGPGTRLTVL.

This clonotype was counted between two and nine times. V usage is TRBV3-1 and J usage is TRBJ1-2; 7 bases agree with TRBD1. The ends lost 0 bases at V and 4 bases at J; junction bases unmatched: 8. Per the germline V gene, CDR1 is LGHDT and CDR2 is YNNKEL (reference sequence). The CDR3 has 16 residues. CDR3: CASSQDRTGVAYGYTF. CDR3 bases: TGTGCCAGCAGCCAAGATCGGACAGGTGTAGCCTATGGCTACACCTTC. Variable domain in full (rest from reference TRBV3-1 and TRBJ1-2): DTAVSQTPKYLVTQMGNDKSIKCEQNLGHDTMYWYKQDSKKFLKIMFSYNNKELIINETVPNRFSPKSPDKAHLNLHINSLELGDSAVYFCASSQDRTGVAYGYTFGSGTRLTVV.

This clonotype was observed many times. The chain has TRBV28 and TRBJ2-7; unclear D gene. Germline assignment: CDR1 MDHEN and CDR2 SYDVKM. The CDR3 runs 13 residues. Trimming removed 4 bases at V and 3 bases at J, with 10 bases between. CDR3 sequence (DNA): TGTGCCAGCAGTTATTTTCGTGGCTACGAGCAGTACTTC. Translated: CASSYFRGYEQYF.

A note on this clonotype: No conserved phenylalanine or tryptophan is present at the end of the CDR3, so a read error is the likely explanation. The CDR3 DNA sequence: TGTGCCAGCAGCTTCGACCGCGGGAGAGGGTACGAGCAGTACCTC. Amino acids: CASSFDRGRGYEQYL. The genes are TRBV5-6 and TRBJ2-7; 7 bases agree with TRBD2. The CDR3 loop spans 15 amino acids. From germline, CDR1 is SGHDT and CDR2 YYEEEE. The V and J ends lost 2 bases and 4 bases, in that order; junction bases with no gene match: 9.

There are a few counts of this clonotype. CDR3 sequence reads: CASSPRTRGLANYNEQFF. The CDR3 bases are TGTGCCAGCAGCCCAAGAACGCGGGGACTAGCTAACTACAATGAGCAGTTCTTC. V is TRBV7-6 and J is TRBJ2-1; 9 bases align to TRBD2. The junction had 14 bases not matched to a gene; V was cut back by 5 bases and J by 3 bases. CDR3 size: 18 residues. The germline CDR1 and CDR2 sequences are SGHVS and FNYEAQ. The full variable domain, completed using reference TRBV7-6 and TRBJ2-1, is GAGVSQSPRYKVTKRGQDVALRCDPISGHVSLYWYRQALGQGPEFLTYFNYEAQQDKSGLPNDRFSAERPEGSISTLTIQRTEQRDSAMYRCASSPRTRGLANYNEQFFGPGTRLTVL.

There are a few counts of this clonotype. The chain has TRBV7-2 and TRBJ2-6; weak D call: TRBD1 (5 bases). CDR1 and CDR2 from the germline V gene are SGHTA and FQGNSA. The length of the CDR3 is 15 residues. The ends were cut back, 3 bases at V and 1 base at J, with 7 bases in the middle. The CDR3 region has the DNA TGTGCCAGCAGCTTTCAGGGTTCTGGGGCCAACGTCCTGACTTTC. Its translation: CASSFQGSGANVLTF.

V gene TRBV5-6 combines with J gene TRBJ1-2, with D perhaps TRBD1 (6 bases). This CDR3 contains 12 residues. Trimming removed 4 bases at V and 5 bases at J, with 9 bases between. Germline CDR1 is SGHDT and CDR2 is YYEEEE. The CDR3 DNA reads as TGTGCCAGCAGCGCGACAGGATATGGCTACACCTTC. It encodes CASSATGYGYTF.

This clonotype was detected a few times. The rearrangement joins TRBV5-1 to TRBJ2-1; 11 nucleotides match TRBD2. This CDR3 is built from 15 residues. The germline CDR1 and CDR2 sequences are SGHRS and YFSETQ. The trim removed 4 bases at V and 8 bases at J, leaving 8 bases unmatched. CDR3 in amino acids: CASSIRSGGGDEQFF. The DNA of the CDR3 is TGCGCCAGCAGCATCCGTAGCGGGGGGGGAGATGAGCAGTTCTTC. Full variable domain (rest looked up from reference TRBV5-1 and TRBJ2-1): KAGVTQTPRYLIKTRGQQVTLSCSPISGHRSVSWYQQTPGQGLQFLFEYFSETQRNKGNFPGRFSGRQFSNSRSEMNVSTLELGDSALYLCASSIRSGGGDEQFFGPGTRLTVL.

This clonotype was observed many times. This chain uses TRBV3-1 with TRBJ2-3, with 9 nucleotides matching TRBD2. Germline V gene sequence: CDR1 LGHDT, CDR2 YNNKEL (reference sequence). Trimming removed 1 base from V and 3 bases from J; junction bases left unmatched: 5. This CDR3 spans 16 amino acids. The CDR3, as DNA: TGTGCCAGCAGCCAAGTTAGCGGGAGTAAGACAGATACGCAGTATTTT. This gives the protein CASSQVSGSKTDTQYF.

This clonotype was seen a few times. The V and J genes are TRBV27 and TRBJ2-1, with 7 bases identical to TRBD1. The length of the CDR3 is 11 residues. Germline V gene lookup returns CDR1 MNHEY and CDR2 SMNVEV (reference sequence). With V trimmed by 5 bases and J by 8 bases, 0 bases remained unmatched. CDR3 protein: CASSQGDEQFF. The CDR3 bases are TGTGCCAGCAGTCAGGGGGATGAGCAGTTCTTC.

The table lists this clonotype with many counts. V gene TRBV6-1 combines with J gene TRBJ1-1, with D uncertain. Germline CDR1 MNHNS, CDR2 SASEGT. Trimming took 8 bases from V and 0 from J, leaving 10 bases between them. The CDR3 extends over 13 amino acids. The CDR3 protein is CASGYEMNTEAFF. Written as DNA, the CDR3 is TGTGCCAGCGGGTATGAGATGAACACTGAAGCTTTCTTT.

This clonotype was observed at least ten times. J is TRBJ1-1 and V is TRBV20-1, with TRBD1 identical over 8 bases. Unmatched junction bases numbered 13, after V lost 6 bases and J lost 4 bases. Germline V gives CDR1 DFQATT, CDR2 SNEGSKA (reference sequence). CDR3 length equals 15 residues. CDR3 bases: TGCAGTGCCCGGGACAGGCCATCCTTGGGCACTGAAGCTTTCTTT. It encodes CSARDRPSLGTEAFF.

V is TRBV7-9 and J is TRBJ2-5; TRBD1 matches at 12 bases. Germline values: CDR1 SEHNR, CDR2 FQNEAQ (reference sequence). CDR3 length: 15 residues. J gave up 10 bases and V 5 bases, and 11 bases lay outside the gene matches. The CDR3 loop is CASSQPGQGARDQYF. CDR3 sequence (DNA): TGTGCCAGCAGCCAACCGGGACAGGGGGCGCGTGACCAGTACTTC.

This clonotype was counted ten times or more. The chain recombines TRBV27 with TRBJ1-1, with 8 positions matching TRBD1. From germline, CDR1 is MNHEY and CDR2 SMNVEV (reference sequence). CDR3 length: 16 amino acids. V was clipped by 3 bases and J by 4 bases; unmatched bases: 10. The CDR3 DNA reads as TGTGCCAGCAGTTTCAGACAGGGGAACGCTCCCACTGAAGCTTTCTTT. As protein: CASSFRQGNAPTEAFF.

There are many counts of this clonotype. The rearrangement joins TRBV28 to TRBJ2-7; D may match TRBD1 or TRBD2 (5 bases each). Germline CDR1 reads MDHEN; CDR2 reads SYDVKM. This CDR3 has 14 amino acids. Trimming cost V 10 bases and J 0 bases, with 16 bases left between them. The CDR3 loop is CAIGTRVISYEQYF. The CDR3 DNA is TGTGCCATCGGGACGCGGGTTATCTCCTACGAGCAGTACTTC.

This sequence joins TRBV29-1 and TRBJ1-1; 7 nucleotides match TRBD1. The CDR3 extends over 13 amino acids. The germline gives CDR1 SQVTM, CDR2 ANQGSEA. V was pared by 7 bases and J by 1 base, with 6 bases of the junction left unmatched. CDR3 DNA sequence: TGCAGCGACTTGAGGACAGGGAACACTGAAGCTTTCTTT. It is translated as CSDLRTGNTEAFF.

Concerning this clonotype: This may come from a read error, since a much larger clone is one base off. The chain links TRBV20-1 to TRBJ1-3, with no clear D. Germline V gene data show CDR1 as DFQATT and CDR2 as SNEGSKA (reference sequence). This CDR3 spans 13 amino acids. CDR3 in DNA: TGCAGTGCTAGAGATCCTGGAGGAAACACCACATATTTT. This sequence encodes CSARDPGGNTTYF.

This clonotype appeared a few times. The rearrangement uses TRBV5-1 and TRBJ1-5; D is uncertain. Germline CDR1 and CDR2: SGHRS and YFSETQ. V lost 4 bases, J lost 7 bases, and 9 bases lay in between. CDR3 length equals 12 residues. This CDR3 is CASSPDGQPQHF. The CDR3 coding sequence is TGCGCCAGCAGCCCGGACGGGCAGCCCCAGCATTTT.

V usage is TRBV5-6 and J usage is TRBJ2-1, with 8 bases identical to TRBD2. Germline V CDR1 and CDR2: SGHDT, YYEEEE. V shed 0 bases, J shed 9 bases, and the junction held 17 bases outside the gene matches. CDR3 length: 18 residues. The CDR3 bases are TGTGCCAGCAGCTTGGGAGCGGTTCGGGCTAGCGGGTCTAGTGAGCAGTTCTTC. Amino acids: CASSLGAVRASGSSEQFF.

In its sample, this clonotype was seen many times. The chain joins TRBV27 to TRBJ2-7; D perhaps matches TRBD2 (5 bases). Looked up from germline, CDR1 is MNHEY and CDR2 is SMNVEV (reference sequence). Trimming cost V 5 bases and J 0 bases, with 14 bases left between them. This CDR3 is 15 amino acids long. The CDR3 nucleotides read TGTGCCAGCAGTCGACGAGCGGACCCCTCCTACGAGCAGTACTTC. Translated, it gives CASSRRADPSYEQYF.

Ten or more counts support this clonotype. This sequence joins TRBV7-2 and TRBJ2-1, with TRBD2 matching over 13 bases. Germline V lookup: CDR1 SGHTA, CDR2 FQGNSA. The CDR3 is 16 amino acids. V was clipped by 2 bases and J by 5 bases; unmatched bases: 3. The CDR3 DNA reads as TGTGCCAGCAGCTTATTCGGGACTAGCGGGAACAATGAGCAGTTCTTC. It codes for CASSLFGTSGNNEQFF.

This clonotype was found many times. The chain is built from TRBV5-5 and TRBJ2-3; 7 nucleotides agree with TRBD1. The J segment lost 3 bases and the V segment lost 0 bases, leaving 4 bases of the junction unmatched. Per the germline V gene, CDR1 is SGHKS and CDR2 is YYEKEE (reference sequence). This CDR3 has 15 amino acids. CDR3 nucleotide sequence: TGTGCCAGCAGCTTGGGATGGACAGGAACAGATACGCAGTATTTT. Protein sequence: CASSLGWTGTDTQYF.

This clonotype was seen a few times. The chain combines TRBV28 with TRBJ1-2; TRBD1 matches 9 bases. Per germline, CDR1 MDHEN and CDR2 SYDVKM. Trimming removed 3 bases from V and 7 bases from J; junction bases left unmatched: 6. The CDR3 is made up of 14 amino acids. The CDR3 coding sequence is TGTGCCAGCAGTTTCTCAACAGGGGGCTCTGGCTACACCTTC. Residues: CASSFSTGGSGYTF.

This clonotype occurred a few times. V and J are TRBV29-1 and TRBJ2-7; 8 bases fit TRBD2. V lost 5 bases to trimming and J lost 4 bases; unmatched junction nucleotides: 4. The CDR3 runs to 12 residues. Germline lookup yields CDR1 SQVTM and CDR2 ANQGSEA. DNA of the CDR3: TGCAGCGTTAAAGCGGGAGATTACGAGCAGTACTTC. Translating gives CSVKAGDYEQYF.